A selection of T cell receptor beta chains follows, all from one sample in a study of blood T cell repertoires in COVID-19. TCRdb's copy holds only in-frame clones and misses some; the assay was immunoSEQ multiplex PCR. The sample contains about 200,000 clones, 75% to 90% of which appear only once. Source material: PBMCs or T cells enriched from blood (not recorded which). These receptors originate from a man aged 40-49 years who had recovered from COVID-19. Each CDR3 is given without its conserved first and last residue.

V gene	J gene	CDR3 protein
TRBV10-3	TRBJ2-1	AISPGLAGGNEQF
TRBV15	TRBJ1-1	ATSRDGDRGTEAF
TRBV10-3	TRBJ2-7	AISPGTSRHEQY
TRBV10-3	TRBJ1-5	AISDRNQPQH
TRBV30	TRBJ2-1	AWSVGAGIYNEQF
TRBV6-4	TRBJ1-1	ASSDTGTGHTEAF
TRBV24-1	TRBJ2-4	ATSATSFGIQY
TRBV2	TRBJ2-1	ASRRLANHNEQF
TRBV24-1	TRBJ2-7	ATSDSGTAYEQY
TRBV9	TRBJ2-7	ASSVEGTSVFYEQY
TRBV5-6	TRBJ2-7	ASSFNSGSHEQY
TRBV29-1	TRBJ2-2	SVRQGGNTGELF
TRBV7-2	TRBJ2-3	ASSLGLTTDTQY
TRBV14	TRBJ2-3	ASSQAGGTDTQY
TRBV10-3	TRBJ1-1	AISSQGTEAF
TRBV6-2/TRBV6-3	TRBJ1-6	ASSYQGADSPLH